A selection of T cell receptor beta chains follows, all from one sample in a study of cytomegalovirus exposure and HLA in healthy donors. Libraries were prepared by immunoSEQ multiplex PCR; TCRdb keeps only in-frame clonotypes and omits some of them. In total, the table holds tens of thousands of clones. The specimen sequenced was PBMCs. The receptors come from a man younger than 40 in good health and CMV-seronegative. CDR3s include the opening cysteine and the closing phenylalanine or tryptophan. The D gene is left open where the match is weak.

d_gene: TRBD2; v_gene: TRBV11-2; j_gene: TRBJ2-2; CDR3aa: CASSLGAVRERTNTGELFF; CDR3nt: TGTGCCAGCAGCTTAGGAGCGGTGCGGGAGAGGACCAACACCGGGGAGCTGTTTTTT
d_gene: NA; v_gene: TRBV6-1; j_gene: TRBJ2-7; CDR3aa: CASSAGGTTSYEQYF; CDR3nt: TGTGCCAGCAGTGCCGGGGGAACAACCTCCTACGAGCAGTACTTC
d_gene: NA; v_gene: TRBV5-6; j_gene: TRBJ2-1; CDR3aa: CASSLMGSYNEQFF; CDR3nt: TGTGCCAGCAGCTTGATGGGCAGCTACAATGAGCAGTTCTTC
d_gene: NA; v_gene: TRBV7-8; j_gene: TRBJ2-1; CDR3aa: CASSPGGPGNEQFF; CDR3nt: TGTGCCAGCAGCCCCGGTGGGCCGGGGAATGAGCAGTTCTTC
d_gene: NA; v_gene: TRBV27; j_gene: TRBJ1-5; CDR3aa: CASSLRDSNQPQHF; CDR3nt: TGTGCCAGCAGCCTCAGGGATAGCAATCAGCCCCAGCATTTT
d_gene: NA; v_gene: TRBV29-1; j_gene: TRBJ2-3; CDR3aa: CSVAPQGITDTQYF; CDR3nt: TGCAGCGTTGCCCCACAGGGCATCACAGATACGCAGTATTTT
d_gene: NA; v_gene: TRBV2; j_gene: TRBJ1-2; CDR3aa: CASSPDPTTNYGYTF; CDR3nt: TGTGCCAGCAGCCCCGACCCGACAACGAACTATGGCTACACCTTC
d_gene: TRBD2; v_gene: TRBV28; j_gene: TRBJ2-3; CDR3aa: CASSFTSGEFYGKSADTQYF; CDR3nt: TGTGCCAGCAGTTTTACCAGCGGGGAGTTCTACGGGAAGAGCGCAGATACGCAGTATTTT
d_gene: NA; v_gene: TRBV30; j_gene: TRBJ2-5; CDR3aa: CAWSVLGGETQYF; CDR3nt: TGTGCCTGGAGTGTACTAGGGGGAGAGACCCAGTACTTC
d_gene: TRBD1; v_gene: TRBV19; j_gene: TRBJ1-6; CDR3aa: CASSLDRDRWDSPLHF; CDR3nt: TGTGCCAGTAGCCTCGACAGGGACAGGTGGGATTCACCCCTCCACTTT
d_gene: TRBD2; v_gene: TRBV6-5; j_gene: TRBJ2-3; CDR3aa: CASSYRLAGVDTQYF; CDR3nt: TGTGCCAGCAGTTACCGACTAGCGGGAGTGGATACGCAGTATTTT
d_gene: TRBD2; v_gene: TRBV30; j_gene: TRBJ2-1; CDR3aa: CAWSSGLAPSYNEQFF; CDR3nt: TGTGCCTGGAGTTCGGGACTAGCGCCCTCCTACAATGAGCAGTTCTTC
d_gene: NA; v_gene: TRBV4-3; j_gene: TRBJ1-5; CDR3aa: CASSPHGGAGNQPQHF; CDR3nt: TGCGCCAGCAGCCCCCACGGGGGGGCAGGCAATCAGCCCCAGCATTTT
d_gene: TRBD1; v_gene: TRBV5-1; j_gene: TRBJ1-1; CDR3aa: CASSLGSGGSTEAFF; CDR3nt: TGCGCCAGCAGCTTGGGATCAGGGGGGAGTACTGAAGCTTTCTTT
d_gene: NA; v_gene: TRBV19; j_gene: TRBJ2-3; CDR3aa: CASSIVGGPSDTQYF; CDR3nt: TGTGCCAGTAGTATTGTGGGGGGGCCTTCGGATACGCAGTATTTT
d_gene: TRBD1; v_gene: TRBV7-9; j_gene: TRBJ1-2; CDR3aa: CASSLEGAHYTF; CDR3nt: TGTGCCAGCAGCTTAGAGGGGGCACACTACACCTTC
d_gene: TRBD2; v_gene: TRBV28; j_gene: TRBJ2-1; CDR3aa: CASSMSGRDNEQFF; CDR3nt: TGTGCCAGCAGTATGAGCGGGAGGGACAATGAGCAGTTCTTC
d_gene: NA; v_gene: TRBV28; j_gene: TRBJ1-1; CDR3aa: CASSFHGSWNTEAFF; CDR3nt: TGTGCCAGCAGTTTCCACGGGAGTTGGAACACTGAAGCTTTCTTT
d_gene: NA; v_gene: TRBV7-2; j_gene: TRBJ1-1; CDR3aa: CASRTSGSTEAFF; CDR3nt: TGTGCCAGCAGGACTAGTGGAAGCACTGAAGCTTTCTTT
d_gene: NA; v_gene: TRBV5-1; j_gene: TRBJ1-1; CDR3aa: CASSLVIGQGVPFF; CDR3nt: TGCGCCAGCAGCTTGGTCATCGGACAAGGAGTCCCTTTCTTT
d_gene: TRBD1; v_gene: TRBV5-1; j_gene: TRBJ2-7; CDR3aa: CASSPTQAMPGQAPYEQYF; CDR3nt: TGCGCCAGCAGCCCCACCCAAGCCATGCCGGGACAGGCACCCTACGAGCAGTACTTC
d_gene: TRBD2; v_gene: TRBV7-2; j_gene: TRBJ2-1; CDR3aa: CASSLLAGGSYNEQFF; CDR3nt: TGTGCCAGCAGCTTATTAGCGGGGGGCTCCTACAATGAGCAGTTCTTC
d_gene: NA; v_gene: TRBV6-5; j_gene: TRBJ1-1; CDR3aa: CASSYSGGGRAEAFF; CDR3nt: TGTGCCAGCAGTTACTCGGGCGGGGGCAGGGCTGAAGCTTTCTTT
d_gene: TRBD2; v_gene: TRBV5-1; j_gene: TRBJ2-7; CDR3aa: CASSPGRGLNYEQYF; CDR3nt: TGCGCCAGCAGCCCAGGGAGGGGACTTAACTACGAGCAGTACTTC
d_gene: TRBD2; v_gene: TRBV10-3; j_gene: TRBJ2-3; CDR3aa: CAIRPTSVSSTDTQYF; CDR3nt: TGTGCCATCAGACCTACTAGCGTGTCTAGCACAGATACGCAGTATTTT
d_gene: NA; v_gene: TRBV28; j_gene: TRBJ2-3; CDR3aa: CASSLLVGADTQYF; CDR3nt: TGTGCCAGCAGTTTATTGGTGGGAGCAGATACGCAGTATTTT
d_gene: TRBD1; v_gene: TRBV10-3; j_gene: TRBJ1-2; CDR3aa: CAIRPDRDFNYGYTF; CDR3nt: TGTGCCATCAGGCCGGACAGGGACTTTAACTATGGCTACACCTTC
d_gene: NA; v_gene: TRBV7-6; j_gene: TRBJ2-1; CDR3aa: CASSLQGSEQFF; CDR3nt: TGTGCCAGCAGCTTGCAGGGTAGCGAGCAGTTCTTC
d_gene: NA; v_gene: TRBV2; j_gene: TRBJ2-1; CDR3aa: CASSEAPRGEQFF; CDR3nt: TGTGCCAGCAGTGAAGCGCCCCGGGGTGAGCAGTTCTTC
d_gene: TRBD2; v_gene: TRBV9; j_gene: TRBJ2-3; CDR3aa: CASSYGLAGGDTQYF; CDR3nt: TGTGCCAGCAGCTACGGACTAGCGGGGGGAGATACGCAGTATTTT
d_gene: NA; v_gene: TRBV7-2; j_gene: TRBJ2-1; CDR3aa: CASSLDHRAAYNEQFF; CDR3nt: TGTGCCAGCAGCTTAGACCACAGGGCAGCATACAATGAGCAGTTCTTC
d_gene: TRBD1; v_gene: TRBV2; j_gene: TRBJ1-5; CDR3aa: CASKGQNSNQPQHF; CDR3nt: TGTGCCAGCAAGGGACAGAATAGCAATCAGCCCCAGCATTTT
d_gene: NA; v_gene: TRBV2; j_gene: TRBJ2-3; CDR3aa: CASSVSATDTQYF; CDR3nt: TGTGCCAGCAGTGTTAGTGCTACAGATACGCAGTATTTT
d_gene: NA; v_gene: TRBV5-6; j_gene: TRBJ2-2; CDR3aa: CASSPFEVGPGELFF; CDR3nt: TGTGCCAGCAGCCCCTTCGAGGTGGGGCCCGGGGAGCTGTTTTTT
d_gene: TRBD2; v_gene: TRBV7-2; j_gene: TRBJ2-7; CDR3aa: CASSLPKTSGRGPYEQYF; CDR3nt: TGTGCCAGCAGCTTACCGAAGACTAGCGGGAGGGGCCCCTACGAGCAGTACTTC
d_gene: TRBD1; v_gene: TRBV5-5; j_gene: TRBJ2-2; CDR3aa: CASSLTGDFLFF; CDR3nt: TGTGCCAGCAGCTTGACAGGGGATTTTCTGTTTTTT
d_gene: TRBD1; v_gene: TRBV6-6; j_gene: TRBJ2-5; CDR3aa: CASRQTGNQETQYF; CDR3nt: TGTGCCAGCAGACAGACAGGGAACCAAGAGACCCAGTACTTC
d_gene: NA; v_gene: TRBV30; j_gene: TRBJ2-1; CDR3aa: CAWTNGFGDEQFF; CDR3nt: TGTGCCTGGACTAACGGATTCGGAGATGAGCAGTTCTTC
d_gene: TRBD1; v_gene: TRBV18; j_gene: TRBJ1-5; CDR3aa: CASSPQGGGNQPQHF; CDR3nt: TGTGCCAGCTCACCCCAGGGGGGAGGCAATCAGCCCCAGCATTTT
d_gene: NA; v_gene: TRBV6-5; j_gene: TRBJ2-2; CDR3aa: CASSYSTGANTGELFF; CDR3nt: TGTGCCAGCAGTTACTCGACAGGCGCGAACACCGGGGAGCTGTTTTTT
d_gene: TRBD1; v_gene: TRBV19; j_gene: TRBJ1-1; CDR3aa: CASRQTGQGAIF; CDR3nt: TGTGCCAGTCGACAAACGGGACAGGGTGCGATCTTT
d_gene: NA; v_gene: TRBV7-2; j_gene: TRBJ2-1; CDR3aa: CASSLGSGGMDEQFF; CDR3nt: TGTGCCAGCAGCTTAGGATCCGGAGGGATGGATGAGCAGTTCTTC
d_gene: NA; v_gene: TRBV5-1; j_gene: TRBJ1-1; CDR3aa: CASHPADVNTEAFF; CDR3nt: TGCGCCAGCCACCCGGCGGATGTGAACACTGAAGCTTTCTTT
d_gene: NA; v_gene: TRBV29-1; j_gene: TRBJ1-2; CDR3aa: CSANDDSYGYTF; CDR3nt: TGCAGCGCAAACGACGACAGCTATGGCTACACCTTC
d_gene: NA; v_gene: TRBV18; j_gene: TRBJ1-1; CDR3aa: CASSPVGMNTEAFF; CDR3nt: TGTGCCAGCTCACCGGTTGGCATGAACACTGAAGCTTTCTTT
d_gene: NA; v_gene: TRBV19; j_gene: TRBJ2-2; CDR3aa: CASSSSANTGELFF; CDR3nt: TGTGCCAGTAGTAGTAGCGCGAACACCGGGGAGCTGTTTTTT
d_gene: NA; v_gene: TRBV5-4; j_gene: TRBJ2-2; CDR3aa: CASSSGPIGGGPRTGELFF; CDR3nt: TGTGCCAGCAGCTCGGGACCAATAGGGGGGGGGCCCCGGACCGGGGAGCTGTTTTTT
d_gene: NA; v_gene: TRBV5-4; j_gene: TRBJ1-4; CDR3aa: CASSKGQVNEKLFF; CDR3nt: TGTGCCAGCAGTAAGGGACAAGTTAATGAAAAACTGTTTTTT
d_gene: TRBD1; v_gene: TRBV2; j_gene: TRBJ1-5; CDR3aa: CASRVRQGTGQPQHF; CDR3nt: TGTGCCAGCAGGGTTAGACAGGGTACCGGTCAGCCCCAGCATTTT
d_gene: TRBD2; v_gene: TRBV27; j_gene: TRBJ2-5; CDR3aa: CASATLSGKEETQYF; CDR3nt: TGTGCCAGTGCTACCCTTAGCGGGAAAGAGGAGACCCAGTACTTC
d_gene: NA; v_gene: TRBV9; j_gene: TRBJ2-7; CDR3aa: CASSVGHTPGRGYEQYF; CDR3nt: TGTGCCAGCAGCGTAGGACACACCCCCGGACGGGGCTACGAGCAGTACTTC